The 25 T cell receptor beta chains in this list originate from one sample, sequenced in a study of cytomegalovirus exposure and HLA in healthy donors (dated by TCRdb to about 2017). Library preparation was by the immunoSEQ multiplex PCR assay. The immuneACCESS repertoire file appears here via TCRdb, limited to in-frame rearrangements. These files lack a portion of the clones; in checked studies, under half of the deficit traces to unresolved V genes, and the cause of the others is not known. The sample yields around 60,000 clones; 90% were counted once. Together, the top ten hold about 3% of the sample. The sample consisted of PBMCs. Receptor source: a man younger than 30 in good health and CMV-seronegative.

The chain combines TRBV28 with TRBJ2-7; TRBD1 is a possible D gene (6 bases). V lost 6 bases, J lost 2 bases, and 14 bases lay in between. CDR1 is MDHEN, CDR2 SYDVKM, per germline. CDR3 size: 14 residues. The CDR3 DNA reads TGTGCCAGCAGCACAGGGTTGACGGCCTACGAGCAGTACTTC. This translates into CASSTGLTAYEQYF.

This chain uses TRBV25-1 with TRBJ2-1; maybe TRBD1 (5 bases). The V end lost 4 bases, the J end lost 0 bases, and 13 bases lay between the germline ends. Germline CDR1 is MGHDK and CDR2 is SYGVNS. This CDR3 is built from 16 residues. The CDR3 region has the DNA TGTGCCAGCAGTGGATTTGCAGGGAACTCCTACAATGAGCAGTTCTTC. Translating it yields CASSGFAGNSYNEQFF.

J is TRBJ1-5 and V is TRBV5-6; TRBD1 aligns across 7 bases. CDR1 SGHDT and CDR2 YYEEEE come from the germline V gene. Trimming removed 3 bases from V and 1 base from J; junction bases left unmatched: 10. This CDR3 is built from 17 residues. Written as DNA, the CDR3 is TGTGCCAGCAGCTGGACCGCAGGGGGACTCAGCAATCAGCCCCAGCATTTT. This sequence encodes CASSWTAGGLSNQPQHF.

The chain is built from TRBV2 and TRBJ2-4; 9 nucleotides agree with TRBD1. After removal of 5 bases from V and 2 bases from J, the junction contained 7 bases not matched to a gene. This CDR3 contains 16 residues. Looked up from germline, CDR1 is SNHLY and CDR2 is FYNNEI. CDR3 nucleotides: TGTGCCAGCAGTAGACAGGGGGGCACGACCAAAAACATTCAGTACTTC. It encodes CASSRQGGTTKNIQYF.

This rearrangement joins TRBV2 to TRBJ1-5; D remains ambiguous. The ends were cut back, 6 bases at V and 0 bases at J, with 15 bases in the middle. The CDR3 sequence is 16 residues long. The germline V gene has CDR1 SNHLY and CDR2 FYNNEI. The CDR3 DNA is TGTGCCAGCAGGAGACACCAGACTAATAGCAATCAGCCCCAGCATTTT. This codes for CASRRHQTNSNQPQHF.

The chain couples TRBV18 to TRBJ2-1; weak D call: TRBD2 (7 bases). Per germline, CDR1 KGHSH and CDR2 LQKENI. The CDR3 totals 15 residues. Trimming removed 3 bases from V and 0 bases from J, with 9 bases in between. The CDR3 bases are TGTGCCAGCTCACCCGGGGGGCCCTCCTACAATGAGCAGTTCTTC. Translated: CASSPGGPSYNEQFF.

V and J are TRBV27 and TRBJ1-1; D not certain. Germline V lookup: CDR1 MNHEY, CDR2 SMNVEV (reference sequence). Deletions cut 2 bases from V and 1 base from J, with 8 bases between. The CDR3 totals 14 residues. Here the CDR3 reads CASSLMAGNTEAFF. The CDR3 DNA reads as TGTGCCAGCAGTTTAATGGCGGGGAACACTGAAGCTTTCTTT.

Here the CDR3 reads CSVREYQETQYF. CDR3 DNA sequence: TGCAGCGTTCGGGAGTACCAAGAGACCCAGTACTTC. The rearrangement joins TRBV29-1 to TRBJ2-5; a possible D gene is TRBD2 (6 bases). Germline-derived CDR1 and CDR2 are SQVTM and ANQGSEA. The CDR3 is 12 residues long. Between the trimmed V and J ends, which lost 5 bases and 0 bases, there was a span of 7 bases.

The chain recombines TRBV28 with TRBJ1-1; D might be TRBD1 (5 bases). Germline V gene data show CDR1 as MDHEN and CDR2 as SYDVKM. V was trimmed by 5 bases and J by 0 bases, leaving 13 bases between them. The CDR3 sequence is 15 residues long. The CDR3 DNA is TGTGCCAGCAGTACCCCGACAGTCATGAACACTGAAGCTTTCTTT. Its translation is CASSTPTVMNTEAFF.

This chain links TRBV7-2 with TRBJ1-1; D call uncertain. Germline V CDR1 and CDR2: SGHTA, FQGNSA. Trimming left V 4 bases short and J 5 bases short, with 14 bases between. The CDR3 loop spans 14 amino acids. CDR3 loop: CASSSGSPLTEAFF. The CDR3 DNA sequence: TGTGCCAGCAGCTCCGGGTCCCCGTTGACTGAAGCTTTCTTT.

The gene calls are TRBV28 and TRBJ2-7, with 9 bases identical to TRBD1. This CDR3 is 15 amino acids long. Germline-derived CDR1 and CDR2 are MDHEN and SYDVKM. V lost 4 bases and J lost 3; bases outside the gene matches: 7. This chain's CDR3 is CASSSADRGVYEQYF. Here the CDR3 DNA reads TGTGCCAGCAGTTCCGCCGACAGGGGGGTCTACGAGCAGTACTTC.

The chain couples TRBV28 to TRBJ1-2; 11 nucleotides align to TRBD1. The CDR3 consists of 14 residues. V trimming: 8 bases; J trimming: 8 bases; junction bases outside the gene matches: 10. Per the germline V gene, CDR1 is MDHEN and CDR2 is SYDVKM. The CDR3 DNA reads TGTGCCAGCGGACCGGGACAGGGGGTTGACGGCTACACCTTC. Encoded protein: CASGPGQGVDGYTF.

This clone was detected only a few times. This chain links TRBV7-9 with TRBJ2-1, with 11 bases matching TRBD2. Germline V lookup: CDR1 SEHNR, CDR2 FQNEAQ (reference sequence). The ends lost 3 bases at V and 0 bases at J; junction bases unmatched: 10. The CDR3 is 19 amino acids. In nucleotides, the CDR3 is TGTGCCAGCAGCTTTTTGGGATTAGCGGGAGGGAGCTCCTACAATGAGCAGTTCTTC. Amino acid sequence: CASSFLGLAGGSSYNEQFF.

This chain connects TRBV18 to TRBJ2-1; 7 nucleotides match TRBD1. Trimming cost V 0 bases and J 9 bases; bases outside gene matches: 11. The germline CDR1 and CDR2 sequences are KGHSH and LQKENI. This CDR3 is built from 16 residues. DNA of the CDR3: TGTGCCAGCTCACCACCCGGGACAGAGGGCCGGGGTGAGCAGTTCTTC. Its protein is CASSPPGTEGRGEQFF.

J is TRBJ2-1 and V is TRBV27; no firm D call. Germline V lookup: CDR1 MNHEY, CDR2 SMNVEV (reference sequence). The CDR3 has 18 residues. V was cut by 3 bases and J by 0 bases, with 18 bases left in between. CDR3 bases: TGTGCCAGCAGTTTTTTGCCCCCCACTTATAGCTCCTACAATGAGCAGTTCTTC. This codes for CASSFLPPTYSSYNEQFF.

The V call is TRBV29-1, the J call TRBJ2-3; tentatively, D is TRBD2 (5 bases). Per the germline V gene, CDR1 is SQVTM and CDR2 is ANQGSEA. Trimming shortened V by 7 bases and J by 2 bases, and 13 bases separated the two germline ends. The CDR3 sequence is 13 residues long. The CDR3 coding sequence is TGCAGCGGGAGAGGGAGAACCACAGATACGCAGTATTTT. Residues: CSGRGRTTDTQYF.

This chain joins TRBV21-1 and TRBJ2-7; no check of the table's D call, TRBD2, against the DNA was made. TRBV21-1 is a pseudogene locus. This CDR3 has 15 amino acids. This CDR3 is CASNVSGGISYEQYF. The CDR3 nucleotides read TGTGCCAGCAACGTGAGCGGGGGGATATCCTACGAGCAGTACTTC.

The J gene is TRBJ2-3, the V gene TRBV13, with a possible D match to TRBD2 (6 bases). The CDR3 is 12 residues long. Germline CDR1 reads PRHDT; CDR2 reads FYEKMQ (reference sequence). V was trimmed by 5 bases and J by 6 bases, leaving 9 bases between them. CDR3 in DNA: TGTGCCAGCAGCACCGGGACTGATACGCAGTATTTT. Its translation: CASSTGTDTQYF. Full variable domain (missing parts from reference TRBV13 and TRBJ2-3): AAGVIQSPRHLIKEKRETATLKCYPIPRHDTVYWYQQGPGQDPQFLISFYEKMQSDKGSIPDRFSAQQFSDYHSELNMSSLELGDSALYFCASSTGTDTQYFGPGTRLTVL.

This clone was picked up one time. The chain is built from TRBV2 and TRBJ1-1; perhaps TRBD1 as D (5 bases). The germline gives CDR1 SNHLY, CDR2 FYNNEI. Trimming stripped 2 bases from V and 4 bases from J, with 11 bases between. The CDR3 extends over 14 amino acids. The CDR3 sequence: CASSERRGVTEAFF. The CDR3 nucleotides read TGTGCCAGCAGTGAAAGGCGGGGGGTCACTGAAGCTTTCTTT.

The V gene is TRBV11-3, the J gene TRBJ2-2; TRBD1 agrees at 7 bases. Germline values: CDR1 SGHNT, CDR2 YENEEA. The ends lost 7 bases at V and 5 bases at J; junction bases unmatched: 16. This CDR3 region has 17 residues. The CDR3 nucleotides are TGTGCCAGCATGGCTACAGGGGCCCTAATGGGAACCGGGGAGCTGTTTTTT. It encodes CASMATGALMGTGELFF.

This rearrangement joins TRBV19 to TRBJ2-3, with 14 bases aligning to TRBD2. The CDR3 loop spans 19 amino acids. V gave up 3 bases and J gave up 1 base; unmatched junction bases: 9. Germline CDR1 LNHDA, CDR2 SQIVND (reference sequence). As DNA, the CDR3 is TGTGCCAGTAGTATTCCCAAAGGGACTAGCGGGAGCCGCACAGATACGCAGTATTTT. Translated, it gives CASSIPKGTSGSRTDTQYF.

This chain uses TRBV30 with TRBJ1-4; perhaps TRBD1 as D (5 bases). The CDR3 spans 14 residues. CDR1 GTSNPN and CDR2 SVGIG come from the germline V gene (reference sequence). The germline V and J ends were trimmed by 7 bases and 8 bases, with 20 bases remaining between them. The CDR3 region is CAFLREGIREKLFF. For the CDR3, the DNA is TGTGCCTTCCTTAGGGAGGGGATTCGCGAAAAACTGTTTTTT.

The gene calls are TRBV5-1 and TRBJ2-1, with 14 bases that match TRBD2. Germline loops: CDR1 SGHRS, CDR2 YFSETQ. This CDR3 spans 21 amino acids. V was clipped by 3 bases and J by 1 base; unmatched bases: 15. Here the CDR3 reads CASSSFPGLAGVGSSYNEQFF. The CDR3 bases are TGCGCCAGCAGCTCCTTTCCGGGACTAGCGGGAGTAGGATCGTCCTACAATGAGCAGTTCTTC.

Concerning this clone itself: At one end, the junction sequence differs from germline, possibly due to a read error. J is TRBJ2-7 and V is TRBV7-7, with D possibly matching TRBD2 (6 bases). Germline V gene data show CDR1 as SSHAT and CDR2 as FNYEAQ (reference sequence). This CDR3 is 13 amino acids long. The CDR3 region is CASSLSGDHEQYF. Written as DNA, the CDR3 is TGTGCTAGCAGCTTATCGGGGGACCACGAGCAGTACTTC.

The chain recombines TRBV5-1 with TRBJ2-1; 13 bases map to TRBD2. The V segment lost 3 bases and the J segment 8 bases; nucleotides outside the gene matches: 8. The CDR3 loop spans 16 amino acids. Germline lookup yields CDR1 SGHRS and CDR2 YFSETQ. The CDR3 sequence is CASSWTGTSGADEQFF. As DNA, the CDR3 is TGCGCCAGCAGCTGGACCGGGACTAGCGGGGCCGATGAGCAGTTCTTC.